The sequence of this T cell receptor (beta chain) was determined in a study of blood T cell repertoires in COVID-19. Study as a whole: The study drew acute and convalescent COVID-19 samples from the United States, Italy and Spain.

After removal of 6 bases from V and 9 bases from J, the junction contained 9 bases not matched to a gene. The CDR3 has 13 amino acids. Clones were sequenced by immunoSEQ multiplex PCR, and TCRdb holds only the in-frame ones, with some missing. In the table there are about 230,000 clones, 88% of which are singletons. Participant ages covered about 18 to 89 years across 24 US areas. Up to 2 weeks before entering the study, exposed participants had met a COVID-19 case. The source is a young woman who had been exposed to COVID-19. Sequencing was done on a sample of PBMCs or T cells enriched from blood (not recorded which). The rearrangement joins TRBV12-3 or TRBV12-4 to TRBJ2-3, with TRBD2 identical over 7 bases. This CDR3 reads CASSWDYGITQYF. For the CDR3, the DNA is TGTGCCAGCAGCTGGGACTACGGAATCACGCAGTATTTT.